These 14 T cell receptor beta chains came from one sample sequenced in a study of shared clonotypes between healthy human individuals. Libraries were prepared by immunoSEQ multiplex PCR; TCRdb keeps only in-frame clonotypes and omits some of them. The sample contains approximately 500,000 clones, 96% of which appear only once. Source material: naive CD4+ T cells sorted from blood. Subset in this sample: CD45RA+ positively selected. The receptors originated from a woman in her 30s in good health.

The V and J genes are TRBV29-1 and TRBJ2-1; unclear D gene. Germline CDR1 and CDR2: SQVTM and ANQGSEA. The CDR3 contains 16 residues. The V and J ends lost 0 bases and 1 base respectively, with 13 bases between them. DNA of the CDR3: TGCAGCGTTGAAGATTTAATCGCGTTATCCTACAATGAGCAGTTCTTC. This codes for CSVEDLIALSYNEQFF.

This chain connects TRBV28 to TRBJ1-1; D possibly corresponds to TRBD1 (5 bases). CDR1 is MDHEN, CDR2 SYDVKM, per germline. The V end lost 6 bases, the J end lost 2 bases, and 13 bases lay between the germline ends. The CDR3 is made up of 14 amino acids. The CDR3 loop reads CASRPGGTNTEAFF. The CDR3 DNA is TGTGCCAGCAGGCCGGGGGGTACCAACACTGAAGCTTTCTTT.

This clone was observed once. J is TRBJ2-7 and V is TRBV5-4; tentative D call: TRBD2 (5 bases). V was pared by 0 bases and J by 4 bases, with 14 bases between. Germline V gene data show CDR1 as SGHNT and CDR2 as YYREEE (reference sequence). The CDR3 loop spans 15 amino acids. This CDR3 is CASSLGGPHRYEQYF. The CDR3 DNA follows: TGTGCCAGCAGCTTGGGAGGGCCGCATAGGTACGAGCAGTACTTC. The full variable domain, its missing parts supplied by reference TRBV5-4 and TRBJ2-7, is ETGVTQSPTHLIKTRGQQVTLRCSSQSGHNTVSWYQQALGQGPQFIFQYYREEENGRGNFPPRFSGLQFPNYSSELNVNALELDDSALYLCASSLGGPHRYEQYFGPGTRLTVT.

This rearrangement joins TRBV9 to TRBJ2-1; the D call may be TRBD1 or TRBD2 (5 bases each). The V gene's germline CDR1 is SGDLS and CDR2 YYNGEE. Trimming shortened V by 4 bases and J by 1 base, and 15 bases separated the two germline ends. This CDR3 is built from 16 residues. CDR3 protein: CASSNSGTESYNEQFF. The CDR3 nucleotides read TGTGCCAGCAGCAACTCCGGGACCGAGTCCTACAATGAGCAGTTCTTC.

J is TRBJ2-5 and V is TRBV28, with D perhaps TRBD1 or TRBD2 (5 bases each). Per germline, CDR1 MDHEN and CDR2 SYDVKM. V lost 4 bases, J lost 3 bases, and 12 bases lay in between. The CDR3 is made up of 14 amino acids. This CDR3 is CASSSPGTEETQYF. CDR3 in DNA: TGTGCCAGCAGTTCGCCGGGGACCGAAGAGACCCAGTACTTC.

The genes are TRBV7-9 and TRBJ2-7; 7 bases align to TRBD1. The V gene's germline CDR1 is SEHNR and CDR2 FQNEAQ (reference sequence). The trim removed 4 bases at V and 5 bases at J, leaving 8 bases unmatched. This CDR3 region has 14 residues. The CDR3 here is CASSSSGTVHEQYF. The CDR3 DNA reads as TGTGCCAGCAGCTCCTCCGGGACAGTCCACGAGCAGTACTTC.

This chain links TRBV7-6 with TRBJ1-1; D gene uncertain. This CDR3 is 13 amino acids long. V dropped 5 bases and J dropped 3 bases, with 10 bases sitting between them. The germline V gene has CDR1 SGHVS and CDR2 FNYEAQ. The CDR3 reads CASSAQRDTEAFF. Written as DNA, the CDR3 is TGTGCCAGCAGCGCACAGAGAGACACTGAAGCTTTCTTT.

This sequence joins TRBV29-1 and TRBJ2-1; 7 bases match TRBD2. The V segment lost 0 bases and the J segment 5 bases; nucleotides outside the gene matches: 7. CDR1 and CDR2 (germline): SQVTM, ANQGSEA. This CDR3 is built from 15 residues. The CDR3 region has the DNA TGCAGCGTTGAAGATCGGGCTAGCGGAAACAATGAGCAGTTCTTC. Residues: CSVEDRASGNNEQFF.

The chain combines TRBV28 with TRBJ1-1, with 8 bases matching TRBD1. Germline CDR1 is MDHEN and CDR2 is SYDVKM. The ends lost 6 bases at V and 11 bases at J; junction bases unmatched: 8. The CDR3 has 12 amino acids. The CDR3, as DNA: TGTGCCAGCAGGTCCGCACAGGGGGACGCTTTCTTT. Its protein product is CASRSAQGDAFF.

The J gene is TRBJ1-2, the V gene TRBV5-4, with a weak D call TRBD1 (6 bases). Germline CDR1 reads SGHNT; CDR2 reads YYREEE (reference sequence). Trimming pared 4 bases from V and 0 bases from J, leaving 16 bases between. This CDR3 has 16 amino acids. As DNA, the CDR3 is TGTGCCAGCAGCCCCCAGGGACACTTGGCTAACTATGGCTACACCTTC. Amino acids: CASSPQGHLANYGYTF.

The chain uses TRBV2 and TRBJ2-7, with 10 bases that match TRBD2. The germline V gene encodes CDR1 SNHLY and CDR2 FYNNEI. The CDR3 covers 16 residues. The V and J ends lost 4 bases and 6 bases, in that order; junction bases with no gene match: 12. CDR3: CASSAEAGGPALEQYF. In DNA form, the CDR3 reads TGTGCCAGCAGTGCCGAAGCGGGAGGGCCCGCGCTCGAGCAGTACTTC.

The chain combines TRBV4-1 with TRBJ2-3; no clear D. Germline CDR1 MGHRA, CDR2 YSYEKL. CDR3 size: 13 residues. The V gene lost 8 bases and the J gene lost 4 bases, with 13 bases spanning the gap. In DNA form, the CDR3 reads TGCGCCAGCGGCCTCCCGGGCCCAGATACGCAGTATTTT. Translating it yields CASGLPGPDTQYF.

The chain links TRBV1 to TRBJ2-5; the DNA was not compared with TRBD2, the D call given in the table. TRBV1 constitutes a pseudogene. The CDR3 has 19 residues. CDR3 residues: CTSSQGMTSGRGSQETQYF. The CDR3 DNA follows: TGCACCAGCAGCCAAGGTATGACTAGCGGGAGGGGTAGCCAAGAGACCCAGTACTTC.

V usage is TRBV15 and J usage is TRBJ2-7; 8 nucleotides align to TRBD2. The CDR3 totals 15 residues. Germline CDR1 is LNHNV and CDR2 is YYDKDF (reference sequence). Trimming took 3 bases from V and 2 from J; bases not matched to a gene: 6. In nucleotides, the CDR3 is TGTGCCACCAGCAGTTTAGCGGGGACCGCCTACGAGCAGTACTTC. As protein: CATSSLAGTAYEQYF.